This is a list of T cell receptor beta chains from one sample in a study of blood T cell repertoires in COVID-19. Generated by immunoSEQ multiplex PCR, the TCRdb table keeps only in-frame clones and is missing some. The sample contains about 98,000 clones, around 90% of which appear only once. Sequencing used peripheral blood. The receptors here all came from a woman aged 45-65 years with COVID-19, enrolled during active disease. Each CDR3 is given with its conserved first and last residue. A D gene is named only where the DNA matches it firmly.

v_gene: TRBV28; j_gene: TRBJ2-3; d_gene: .; CDR3nt: TGTGCCAGTTACAGTATTTTCAGCACAGATACGCAGTATTTT; CDR3aa: CASYSIFSTDTQYF
v_gene: TRBV14; j_gene: TRBJ2-1; d_gene: TRBD2; CDR3nt: TGTGCCAGCAGCCAAGGTCTTCTAGCGGGGGGGCTCGATGAGCAGTTCTTC; CDR3aa: CASSQGLLAGGLDEQFF
v_gene: TRBV7-2; j_gene: TRBJ2-7; d_gene: TRBD2; CDR3nt: TGTGCCAGCAGCCTAGCCGGGACTAGCGGGGGGAGAGTGCAGTACTTC; CDR3aa: CASSLAGTSGGRVQYF
v_gene: TRBV3-1/TRBV3-2; j_gene: TRBJ2-5; d_gene: TRBD1; CDR3nt: TGTGCCAGCAGCCTACAGGGGCGTGGGGAGACCCAGTACTTC; CDR3aa: CASSLQGRGETQYF
v_gene: TRBV5-1; j_gene: TRBJ2-5; d_gene: TRBD1; CDR3nt: TGCGCCAGCAGCCAACAGGGGGCGCCGGAGACCCAGTACTTC; CDR3aa: CASSQQGAPETQYF
v_gene: TRBV29-1; j_gene: TRBJ1-2; d_gene: TRBD1; CDR3nt: TGCAGCGTGACGGAACAGGGGATTGGCGGCTACACCTTC; CDR3aa: CSVTEQGIGGYTF
v_gene: TRBV3-1/TRBV3-2; j_gene: TRBJ1-6; d_gene: TRBD1; CDR3nt: TGTGCCAGCAGCCCACAGGGGGCCCGAGGCTCACCCCTCCACTTT; CDR3aa: CASSPQGARGSPLHF
v_gene: TRBV5-1; j_gene: TRBJ2-3; d_gene: .; CDR3nt: TGCGCCAGCAGCTTGGTCGGGGGAAGTACAGATACGCAGTATTTT; CDR3aa: CASSLVGGSTDTQYF
v_gene: TRBV19; j_gene: TRBJ2-2; d_gene: TRBD1; CDR3nt: TGTGCCAGTAGTCCCCGGACAGGGGCCGGGGAGCTGTTTTTT; CDR3aa: CASSPRTGAGELFF
v_gene: TRBV4-2; j_gene: TRBJ2-2; d_gene: .; CDR3nt: TGTGCCAGCAGCCACCCGGGGGGCCTAGCAACCGGGGAGCTGTTTTTT; CDR3aa: CASSHPGGLATGELFF
v_gene: TRBV29-1; j_gene: TRBJ1-2; d_gene: .; CDR3nt: TGCAGCGTGAATAACCAGGGTCGTTACTATGGCTACACCTTC; CDR3aa: CSVNNQGRYYGYTF